The clone carrying this T cell receptor beta chain was counted many times. The antigen is undetermined. This specimen belongs to a study of naive and memory T cell subsets. Overall study findings and caveats: Diversity fell and Gini index rose from naive through CM, EM, EMRA.

The CDR3 spans 13 residues. V was pared by 10 bases and J by 4 bases, with 15 bases between. Germline assignment: CDR1 ENHRY and CDR2 SYGVKD. Both TRBC1 and TRBC2 were covered by a beta constant-region primer of two equimolar oligonucleotides. From the UMI-ligation and nested PCR reads, TCRdb called clonotypes with MiXCR, one entry per CDR3 protein. The sample holds about 85,000 distinct CDR3 sequences, about an eighth seen once. The chain joins TRBV10-3 to TRBJ2-3; a weak D match, TRBD2 (6 bases). This TCR was recovered from a human donor in good health. Input material: central memory CD4+ T cells from blood. Written as DNA, the CDR3 is TGTGCCACCGAAAGCGGGTTCCCAGATACGCAGTATTTT. Encoded protein: CATESGFPDTQYF.